This T cell receptor (beta chain) was documented in a study of a mutant IDH1 vaccine in newly diagnosed glioma. Documented time point: week 35, safety follow-up. In the vaccine, a single dose held 300 ug of the mutant IDH1 20-mer peptide, along with topical imiquimod. Worth noting for this clone: The antigen remains undetermined.

Germline V CDR1 and CDR2: LNHDA, SQIVND (reference sequence). V lost 9 bases to trimming and J lost 1 base, with 15 bases between them. This CDR3 has 15 residues. Libraries were prepared by immunoSEQ multiplex PCR; TCRdb keeps only in-frame clonotypes and omits some of them. The table shows 41,000 or so clones, with approximately 90% occurring only once. This clonotype was sampled from a man aged 35-49 years with glioma. Specimen: PBMCs, collected from a glioma patient whose treatment included an IDH1 peptide vaccine. The chain is built from TRBV19 and TRBJ1-4; D might be TRBD1 (6 bases). The CDR3 loop reads CASRISRGTNEKLFF. The CDR3 bases are TGTGCCAGCCGAATCTCCAGGGGAACTAATGAAAAACTGTTTTTT.